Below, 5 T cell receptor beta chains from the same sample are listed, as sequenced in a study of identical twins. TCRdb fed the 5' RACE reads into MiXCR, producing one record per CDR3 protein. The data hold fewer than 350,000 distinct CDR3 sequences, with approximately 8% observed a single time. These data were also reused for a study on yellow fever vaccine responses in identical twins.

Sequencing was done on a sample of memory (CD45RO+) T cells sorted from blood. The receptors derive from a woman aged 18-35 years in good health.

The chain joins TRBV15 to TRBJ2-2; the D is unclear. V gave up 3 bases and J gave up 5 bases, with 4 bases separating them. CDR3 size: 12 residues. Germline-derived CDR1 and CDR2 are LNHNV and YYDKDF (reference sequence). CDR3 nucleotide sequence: TGTGCCACCAGCAGCTGGACCGGGGAGCTGTTTTTT. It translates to CATSSWTGELFF.

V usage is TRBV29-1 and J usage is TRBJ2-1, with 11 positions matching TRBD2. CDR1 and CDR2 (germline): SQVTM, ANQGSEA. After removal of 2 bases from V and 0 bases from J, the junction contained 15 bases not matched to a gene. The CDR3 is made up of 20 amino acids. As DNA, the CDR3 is TGCAGCGTTGAAAACTCGTTAGCGGGGGGGCTCTCGAGCTCCTACAATGAGCAGTTCTTC. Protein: CSVENSLAGGLSSSYNEQFF.

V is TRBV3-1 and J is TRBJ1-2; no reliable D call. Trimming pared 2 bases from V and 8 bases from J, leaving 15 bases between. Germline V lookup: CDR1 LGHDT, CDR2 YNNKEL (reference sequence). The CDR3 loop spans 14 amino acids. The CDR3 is CASSQPPDQRGYTF. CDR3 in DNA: TGTGCCAGCAGCCAACCACCGGACCAGAGGGGCTACACCTTC.

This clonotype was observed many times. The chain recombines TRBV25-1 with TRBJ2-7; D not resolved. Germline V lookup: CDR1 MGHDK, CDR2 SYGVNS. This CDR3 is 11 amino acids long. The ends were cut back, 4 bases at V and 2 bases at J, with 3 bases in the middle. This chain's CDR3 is CASSAAYEQYF. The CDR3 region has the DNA TGTGCCAGCAGTGCAGCCTACGAGCAGTACTTC.

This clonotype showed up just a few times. Here the CDR3 reads CASSLAEGFEQYV. CDR3 coding DNA: TGTGCCAGCAGCTTAGCGGAAGGGTTCGAGCAGTACGTC. V and J are TRBV11-1 and TRBJ2-7, with D uncertain. Germline CDR1 and CDR2: SGHAT and FQDESV (reference sequence). V lost 0 bases, J lost 6 bases, and 9 bases lay in between. The CDR3 runs 13 residues.